This T cell receptor beta chain was profiled in a study of T cell responses to AZD1222 COVID-19 vaccine. The wider study: Pooling of second doses given at about 4 or about 12 weeks was done.

Assay: immunoSEQ multiplex PCR; the TCRdb copy retains only in-frame clones and omits some. Of approximately 140,000 clones listed, about 87% are singletons. The sequences come from peripheral blood, collected on day 0 of AZD1222 vaccination. The sequence was collected from an adult in good health.

The CDR3 nucleotides read TGTGCCAGCAGGGGGGACGGAACAGATACGCAGTATTTT. Amino acid sequence: CASRGDGTDTQYF. V and J are TRBV7-2 and TRBJ2-3, with D possibly being TRBD1 or TRBD2 (5 bases each). CDR3 size: 13 residues. Trimming removed 6 bases at V and 3 bases at J, with 10 bases between. The germline CDR1 and CDR2 sequences are SGHTA and FQGNSA.